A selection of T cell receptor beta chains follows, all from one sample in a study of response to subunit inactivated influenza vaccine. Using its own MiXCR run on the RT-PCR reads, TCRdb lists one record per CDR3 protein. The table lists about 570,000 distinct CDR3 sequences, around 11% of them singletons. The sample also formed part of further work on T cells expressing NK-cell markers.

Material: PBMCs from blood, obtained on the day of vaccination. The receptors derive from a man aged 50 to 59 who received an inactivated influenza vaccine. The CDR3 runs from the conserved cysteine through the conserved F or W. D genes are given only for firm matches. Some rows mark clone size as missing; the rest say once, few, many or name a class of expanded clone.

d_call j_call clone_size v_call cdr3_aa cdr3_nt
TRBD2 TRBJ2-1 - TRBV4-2 CASSQDQGSGVYNEQFF TGTGCCAGCAGCCAAGATCAGGGTAGCGGGGTCTACAATGAGCAGTTCTTC
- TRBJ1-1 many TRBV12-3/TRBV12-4 CASSGLVMNTEAFF TGTGCCAGCAGTGGACTAGTCATGAACACTGAAGCTTTCTTT
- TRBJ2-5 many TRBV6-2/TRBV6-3 CASSYSSVQETQYF TGTGCCAGCAGTTACTCGTCGGTTCAAGAGACCCAGTACTTC
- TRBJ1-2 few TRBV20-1 CSAERGDDYGYTF TGCAGTGCCGAGCGTGGAGACGACTATGGCTACACCTTC
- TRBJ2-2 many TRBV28 CASSLGGNTGELFF TGTGCCAGCAGCTTAGGAGGGAACACCGGGGAGCTGTTTTTT
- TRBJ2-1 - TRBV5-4 CASSLGAAYNEQFF TGTGCCAGCAGCTTGGGGGCAGCCTACAATGAGCAGTTCTTC
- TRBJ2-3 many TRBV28 CASRQPGRRTDTQYF TGTGCCAGCAGACAACCGGGAAGAAGAACAGATACGCAGTATTTT
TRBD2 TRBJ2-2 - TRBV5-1 CASTPGLAGGPSGELFF TGCGCCAGCACCCCTGGACTAGCGGGGGGGCCGTCCGGGGAGCTGTTTTTT
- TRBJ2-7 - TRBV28 CASRKSLGTGSYEQYF TGTGCCAGCAGGAAGTCCCTTGGGACGGGTTCCTACGAGCAGTACTTC
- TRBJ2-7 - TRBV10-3 CAISEVFEQYF TGTGCCATCAGTGAGGTGTTCGAGCAGTACTTC
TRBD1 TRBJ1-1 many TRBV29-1 CSVEDRGIRWAAFF TGCAGCGTTGAAGACAGGGGGATACGTTGGGCAGCTTTCTTT
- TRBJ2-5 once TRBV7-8 CASSMTDHQETQYF TGTGCCAGCAGCATGACAGATCACCAAGAGACCCAGTACTTC
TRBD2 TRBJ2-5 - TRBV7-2 CASSLAQRGSHETQYF TGTGCCAGCAGCTTAGCGCAGCGGGGTTCTCATGAGACCCAGTACTTC
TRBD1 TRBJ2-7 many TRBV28 CATLSTITGTGSYEQYF TGTGCCACCCTCTCAACAATTACCGGGACAGGCTCCTACGAGCAGTACTTC
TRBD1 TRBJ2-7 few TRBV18 CASSPPDRVEQYF TGTGCCAGCTCACCACCGGACAGGGTCGAGCAGTACTTC
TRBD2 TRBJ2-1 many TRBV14 CASSRSGRAAYNEQFF TGTGCCAGCAGCCGGTCCGGGAGGGCCGCCTACAATGAGCAGTTCTTC
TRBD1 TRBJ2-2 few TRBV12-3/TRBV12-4 CASNPGQTTGELFF TGTGCCAGCAATCCGGGACAGACCACCGGGGAGCTGTTTTTT
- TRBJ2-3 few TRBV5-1 CASRNRVYDTDTQYF TGCGCCAGCAGGAACAGGGTCTACGACACAGATACGCAGTATTTT
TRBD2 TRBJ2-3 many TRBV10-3 CAISDSGLAASSTDTQYF TGTGCCATCAGTGATTCGGGACTAGCGGCATCTAGCACAGATACGCAGTATTTT
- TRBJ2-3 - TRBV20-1 CSARDTWGAPDTQYF TGCAGTGCTAGAGATACGTGGGGGGCACCAGATACGCAGTATTTT
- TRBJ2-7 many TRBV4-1 CASSAGRNYEQYF TGCGCCAGCAGCGCGGGACGGAACTACGAGCAGTACTTC
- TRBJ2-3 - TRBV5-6 CASSLWGASTDTQYF TGTGCCAGCAGCTTGTGGGGGGCTAGCACAGATACGCAGTATTTT
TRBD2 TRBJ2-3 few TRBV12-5 CASGLETLAGAVTDTQYF TGTGCTAGTGGTTTAGAGACGTTAGCGGGAGCGGTGACAGATACGCAGTATTTT
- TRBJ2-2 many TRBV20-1 CSARDYRAANTGELFF TGCAGTGCTAGAGATTATCGCGCAGCGAACACCGGGGAGCTGTTTTTT
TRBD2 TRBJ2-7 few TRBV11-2 CASRRTTSGRPGSSYEQYF TGTGCCAGCAGACGTACGACTAGCGGGAGGCCCGGAAGCTCCTACGAGCAGTACTTC
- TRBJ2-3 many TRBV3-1 CASSQTYTDTQYF TGTGCCAGCAGCCAGACTTACACAGATACGCAGTATTTT
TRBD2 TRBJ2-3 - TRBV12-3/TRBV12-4 CASSPGTSPDTQYF TGTGCCAGCAGTCCAGGGACTAGCCCAGATACGCAGTATTTT
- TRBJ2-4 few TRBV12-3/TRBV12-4 CASSDNRVGDIQYF TGTGCCAGCAGTGATAATAGGGTCGGGGACATTCAGTACTTC
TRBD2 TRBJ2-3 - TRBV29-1 CSVVKAGGPADTQYF TGCAGCGTTGTTAAAGCGGGAGGGCCGGCAGATACGCAGTATTTT
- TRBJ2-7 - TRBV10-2 CASSVWGEIYEQYF TGCGCCAGCAGTGTGTGGGGGGAGATTTACGAGCAGTACTTC
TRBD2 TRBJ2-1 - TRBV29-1 CSVDPWTSKRDYNEQFF TGCAGCGTAGACCCCTGGACTAGCAAACGAGACTACAATGAGCAGTTCTTC
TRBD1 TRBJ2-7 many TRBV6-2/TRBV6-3 CASSLYRGAAYEQYF TGTGCCAGCAGTCTATACAGGGGCGCAGCCTACGAGCAGTACTTC
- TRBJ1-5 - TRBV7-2 CASSLALLQGSNQPQHF TGTGCCAGCAGCTTAGCGCTTTTACAGGGAAGCAATCAGCCCCAGCATTTT
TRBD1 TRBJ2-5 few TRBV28 CASGSRDRVETQYF TGTGCCAGCGGATCCCGGGACAGGGTGGAGACCCAGTACTTC
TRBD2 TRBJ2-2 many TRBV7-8 CASSLAAGLNTGELFF TGTGCCAGCAGCTTAGCAGCGGGATTGAACACCGGGGAGCTGTTTTTT
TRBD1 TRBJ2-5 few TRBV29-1 CSGAPGTVQETQYF TGCAGCGGTGCCCCAGGGACAGTTCAAGAGACCCAGTACTTC
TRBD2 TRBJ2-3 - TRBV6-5 CASSYGPAGVSDTQYF TGTGCCAGCAGTTATGGCCCAGCGGGAGTCTCAGATACGCAGTATTTT
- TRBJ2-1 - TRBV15 CATSRYTDYNEQFF TGTGCCACCAGCAGATATACGGACTACAATGAGCAGTTCTTC
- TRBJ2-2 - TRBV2 CASSDGTPNTGELFF TGTGCCAGCTCGGATGGGACTCCGAACACCGGGGAGCTGTTTTTT
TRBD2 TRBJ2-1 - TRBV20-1 CRGAGRDYNEQFF TGCAGAGGAGCGGGACGGGACTACAATGAGCAGTTCTTC
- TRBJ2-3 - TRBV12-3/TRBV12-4 CASGQSSFTDTQYF TGTGCCAGCGGTCAGTCCAGTTTCACAGATACGCAGTATTTT
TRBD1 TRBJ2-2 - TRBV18 CASLPEMGQGNTGELFF TGTGCCAGCTTACCAGAAATGGGACAGGGGAACACCGGGGAGCTGTTTTTT
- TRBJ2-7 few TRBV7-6 CASSRVPILEQYF TGTGCCAGCAGCCGGGTCCCCATCCTCGAGCAGTACTTC
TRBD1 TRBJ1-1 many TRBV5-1 CASSFGQGNTEAFF TGCGCCAGCAGCTTTGGACAGGGGAACACTGAAGCTTTCTTT
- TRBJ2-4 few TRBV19 CASSGSAPLAKNIQYF TGTGCCAGTAGTGGATCGGCCCCCCTAGCCAAAAACATTCAGTACTTC
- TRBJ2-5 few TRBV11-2 CASSSWGGETQYF TGTGCCAGCAGCTCATGGGGCGGGGAGACCCAGTACTTC
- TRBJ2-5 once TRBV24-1 CATQGQQETQYF TGTGCCACCCAGGGTCAGCAAGAGACCCAGTACTTC
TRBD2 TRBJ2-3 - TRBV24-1 CATSERGGTDTQYF TGTGCCACCAGTGAACGGGGGGGGACAGATACGCAGTATTTT
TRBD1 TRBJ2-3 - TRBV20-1 CSARDSGGVGVFTDTQYF TGCAGTGCTAGAGATTCAGGGGGTGTCGGAGTCTTCACAGATACGCAGTATTTT
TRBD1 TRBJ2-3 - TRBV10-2 CASSKRTGLTLTDTQYF TGCGCCAGCAGTAAACGGACAGGGTTGACCCTCACAGATACGCAGTATTTT
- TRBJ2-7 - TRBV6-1 CASSEAHRGSSYEQYF TGTGCCAGCAGTGAAGCGCATCGGGGGTCCTCCTACGAGCAGTACTTC
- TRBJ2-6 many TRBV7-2 CASSLGFSGANVLTF TGTGCCAGCAGCTTAGGCTTCTCTGGGGCCAACGTCCTGACTTTC
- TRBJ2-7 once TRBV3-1 CASSQESFGGQYF TGTGCCAGCAGCCAAGAATCCTTCGGGGGGCAGTACTTC
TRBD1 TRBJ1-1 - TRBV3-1 CASSRVVTGGTEAFF TGTGCCAGCAGCCGAGTCGTGACAGGGGGTACTGAAGCTTTCTTT